A selection of T cell receptor beta chains follows, all from one sample in a study of blood T cell repertoires in COVID-19. Libraries were prepared by immunoSEQ multiplex PCR; TCRdb keeps only in-frame clonotypes and omits some of them. The sample yields 180,000 or so clones, about 89% seen once. Sequencing was carried out using PBMCs or T cells enriched from blood (not recorded which). These receptors originate from a woman younger than 30 who had recovered from COVID-19. Both conserved end residues are part of each CDR3. D genes are given only for firm matches.

J gene: TRBJ2-2
V gene: TRBV11-3
D gene: TRBD2
CDR3 protein: CASSLTSGRATGELFF
CDR3 DNA: TGTGCCAGCAGCTTGACTAGCGGGAGGGCCACCGGGGAGCTGTTTTTT

J gene: TRBJ2-5
V gene: TRBV7-8
D gene: -
CDR3 protein: CASSPKGQETQYF
CDR3 DNA: TGTGCCAGCAGCCCTAAGGGGCAAGAGACCCAGTACTTC

J gene: TRBJ2-1
V gene: TRBV11-2
D gene: -
CDR3 protein: CASRSARVPEQFF
CDR3 DNA: TGTGCCAGCAGGTCCGCCAGGGTTCCTGAGCAGTTCTTC

J gene: TRBJ1-2
V gene: TRBV2
D gene: TRBD1
CDR3 protein: CASSEPQGDGYTF
CDR3 DNA: TGTGCCAGCAGTGAGCCACAGGGGGATGGCTACACCTTC

J gene: TRBJ1-6
V gene: TRBV5-4
D gene: TRBD1
CDR3 protein: CASSLGGQGNSPLHF
CDR3 DNA: TGTGCCAGCAGCTTGGGGGGACAGGGTAATTCACCCCTCCACTTT

J gene: TRBJ1-5
V gene: TRBV30
D gene: TRBD1
CDR3 protein: CAWSWGQDQPQHF
CDR3 DNA: TGTGCCTGGAGTTGGGGACAGGATCAGCCCCAGCATTTT

J gene: TRBJ2-7
V gene: TRBV5-6
D gene: TRBD2
CDR3 protein: CASRTTRGRYSYEQYF
CDR3 DNA: TGTGCCAGCAGGACAACCCGCGGGAGGTATTCCTACGAGCAGTACTTC

J gene: TRBJ1-5
V gene: TRBV12-3/TRBV12-4
D gene: -
CDR3 protein: CASSPVYNQPQHF
CDR3 DNA: TGTGCCAGCAGTCCAGTATACAATCAGCCCCAGCATTTT

J gene: TRBJ2-1
V gene: TRBV24-1
D gene: TRBD2
CDR3 protein: CATSDSGLAGRSYNEQFF
CDR3 DNA: TGTGCCACCAGTGATTCCGGACTAGCGGGACGTTCCTACAATGAGCAGTTCTTC

J gene: TRBJ2-6
V gene: TRBV21-1
D gene: -
CDR3 protein: CASTLWKPYLGDPAGANVLTF
CDR3 DNA: TGTGCCAGTACTCTATGGAAGCCTTACCTAGGAGACCCCGCTGGGGCCAACGTCCTGACTTTC